The sequence of this TCR beta chain was determined in a study of cytomegalovirus exposure and HLA in healthy donors. The CDR3 is 14 amino acids. Per germline, CDR1 MNHEY and CDR2 SVGAGI. Trimming took off 7 bases at V and 5 bases at J, with 15 bases between the two ends. The study's findings and limits: Most TCR beta V segments were productive about 87% or about 30% of the time in an earlier analysis. The study flagged about 160 TCR beta chains as cytomegalovirus-associated. HLA-A and HLA-B allele assignments for most subjects were reportedly predicted accurately using TCR beta sequences.

As concerns this clone: No antigen is known for it.

Both 60 Vbeta primers and 13 Jbeta primers went into the PCR. Clones were read by immunoSEQ multiplex PCR, and TCRdb kept only the in-frame ones, dropping some. Seen here are some 160,000 clones, approximately 80% observed once, and the top ten hold approximately 1.5%. The specimen sequenced was PBMCs. This chain joins TRBV6-5 and TRBJ1-5, with a weak D call TRBD1 (5 bases). This receptor was taken from a woman aged 18-35 years in good health and CMV-seronegative. The CDR3 sequence: CASKTGGGHQPQHF. In nucleotides, the CDR3 is TGTGCCAGCAAAACGGGGGGAGGGCATCAGCCCCAGCATTTT.